This T cell receptor beta chain was sequenced for a study of post-analysis software for immune sequencing data. Turning to the study itself: Relapsing-remitting, secondary progressive and progressive-relapsing multiple sclerosis courses were included. General observations from the study: Samples sharing a preparation batch grouped tightly together when assessed by F measure. When patients were compared with controls, about 5 TRBV segments were more frequent, TRBV5-6, TRBV5-1 and TRBV20-1 among them.

Germline assignment: CDR1 SGHAT and CDR2 FQNNGV. The CDR3 sequence is 15 residues long. Unmatched junction bases numbered 17, after V lost 6 bases and J lost 11 bases. This clonotype has a handful of counts. The target antigen is unknown. TCR beta cDNA libraries included unique molecular identifiers. TCRdb called the PCR reads again in MiXCR, with one record for every CDR3 protein. The data show 350,000 to 450,000 distinct CDR3 sequences, with 39% seen just once and approximately 7.6% held by the top ten. Sequencing was carried out using blood. The receptor was isolated from a girl aged 2-10 years with multiple sclerosis. V and J are TRBV11-2 and TRBJ2-5, with 8 nucleotides matching TRBD2. In nucleotides, the CDR3 is TGTGCCAGCAGAAAAACTGGGACTAGGCCCTGGGAGCAGTACTTC. This sequence encodes CASRKTGTRPWEQYF.